One sample yielded the 26 T cell receptor beta chains listed below, sequenced in a study of CD8+CD57+ T cells in acquired aplastic anemia. Profiling of TCR beta VDJ combinations and CDR3 sequences used genomic DNA as template. TCRdb reprocessed the reads via MiXCR and lists one record per CDR3 protein. The table has 150,000 to 200,000 distinct CDR3 sequences, roughly half seen once. Sequencing was done on a sample of sorted CD4+, CD8+, or CD8+CD57+ T cells (not recorded which) from PBMCs. These receptors all stem from a human donor in good health.

As regards this clonotype: Being one base from a much bigger clone, this may be a read error. The chain joins TRBV5-1 to TRBJ2-5; D is unclear. Deletions cut 0 bases from V and 1 base from J, with 10 bases between. The CDR3 spans 15 residues. Per the germline V gene, CDR1 is SGHRS and CDR2 is YFSETQ. CDR3: CASSLGASPQETQYF. CDR3 DNA: TGCGCCAGCAGCTTGGGTGCAAGCCCCCAAGAGACCCAGTACTTC.

The CDR3 coding sequence is TGCAGCGTTGACGCCCTCCCTAATGAGCAGTTCTTC. Its protein is CSVDALPNEQFF. The V and J genes are TRBV29-1 and TRBJ2-1; D gene unclear. The CDR3 extends over 12 amino acids. The V end was cut by 3 bases, the J end by 7 bases, with 10 bases between. Germline-derived CDR1 and CDR2 are SQVTM and ANQGSEA.

This clonotype showed up just a few times. This chain connects TRBV25-1 to TRBJ1-4, with TRBD1 matching over 7 bases. This CDR3 has 14 amino acids. Germline CDR1 and CDR2: MGHDK and SYGVNS. Germline trimming cut 3 bases from V and 6 bases from J; bases unmatched to any gene: 4. Here the CDR3 reads CASSDSGTDEKLFF. The CDR3 DNA reads TGTGCCAGCAGTGATTCCGGGACAGATGAAAAACTGTTTTTT.

To note about this clonotype: Given a much more abundant clone one base away, this may be a read error. This chain joins TRBV20-1 and TRBJ2-7; 8 nucleotides match TRBD2. The CDR3 sequence is 15 residues long. Germline trimming cut 0 bases from V and 2 bases from J; bases unmatched to any gene: 6. Per germline, CDR1 DFQATT and CDR2 SNEGSKA (reference sequence). For the CDR3, the DNA is TGCAGTGCTAGAGATCAGCGGGAGTCTCCCTACGAGCAGTACTTC. Its protein is CSARDQRESPYEQYF.

With regard to this clonotype: The CDR3 ends on some other residue instead of the conserved phenylalanine or tryptophan, so this is likely a read error. V and J are TRBV15 and TRBJ2-5; 10 bases line up with TRBD2. The CDR3 length is 14 residues. Germline CDR1 LNHNV, CDR2 YYDKDF (reference sequence). The V gene end was trimmed by 5 bases and the J gene end by 5 bases; junction bases not matched to a gene: 5. CDR3 protein: CATSVTSGQETQYL. The CDR3 region has the DNA TGTGCCACCAGCGTGACTAGCGGGCAGGAGACCCAGTACCTC.

The V gene is TRBV7-9, the J gene TRBJ2-3; D is undetermined. Germline loops: CDR1 SEHNR, CDR2 FQNEAQ (reference sequence). This CDR3 contains 13 residues. V lost 2 bases, J lost 4 bases, and 7 bases lay in between. DNA of the CDR3: TGTGCCAGCAGCTTACGGTTCGCAGATACGCAGTATTTT. Its translation: CASSLRFADTQYF. Filled out from reference TRBV7-9 and TRBJ2-3, the complete variable domain reads DTGVSQNPRHKITKRGQNVTFRCDPISEHNRLYWYRQTLGQGPEFLTYFQNEAQLEKSRLLSDRFSAERPKGSFSTLEIQRTEQGDSAMYLCASSLRFADTQYFGPGTRLTVL.

The chain employs TRBV7-9 and TRBJ1-2; TRBD1 might be the D (5 bases). The CDR3 has 14 amino acids. Deletions cut 4 bases from V and 8 bases from J, with 17 bases between. Germline CDR1 is SEHNR and CDR2 is FQNEAQ (reference sequence). The CDR3 DNA follows: TGTGCCAGCAGCTCCTCCGGGACGGAGGACGGCTACACCTTC. This gives the protein CASSSSGTEDGYTF.

A word on this clonotype: An end of the junction does not agree with germline; a read error may underlie this. The chain uses TRBV19 and TRBJ2-2, with D tentatively TRBD2 (5 bases). This CDR3 is 13 amino acids long. Germline-derived CDR1 and CDR2 are LNHDA and SQIVND (reference sequence). CDR3 residues: CASTGYSTGELLF. The CDR3 region has the DNA TGTGCCAGTACGGGTTATAGCACCGGGGAGCTGTTGTTT.

This clonotype was recorded at least ten times. The chain is built from TRBV4-1 and TRBJ2-5; D gene unclear. The CDR3 consists of 15 residues. Trimming shortened V by 1 base and J by 0 bases, and 9 bases separated the two germline ends. CDR1 and CDR2 (germline): MGHRA, YSYEKL. CDR3 coding DNA: TGCGCCAGCAGCCAAGTTACGCCGTACCAAGAGACCCAGTACTTC. Amino acids: CASSQVTPYQETQYF.

The sample holds a few counts of this clonotype. V is TRBV27 and J is TRBJ2-7, with D possibly matching TRBD1 (6 bases). This CDR3 is 15 amino acids long. Trimming stripped 7 bases from V and 1 base from J, with 17 bases between. The germline gives CDR1 MNHEY, CDR2 SMNVEV (reference sequence). CDR3: CASKRIGTFSYEQYF. In DNA, the CDR3 is TGTGCCAGCAAACGAATCGGGACATTTTCCTACGAGCAGTACTTC.

V and J are TRBV7-9 and TRBJ1-3, with no clear D. The CDR3 has 13 residues. The germline CDR1 and CDR2 sequences are SEHNR and FQNEAQ (reference sequence). V lost 11 bases to trimming and J lost 0 bases, with 11 bases between them. CDR3 region: CAWARSSGNTIYF. CDR3 nucleotide sequence: TGTGCCTGGGCCCGGAGCTCTGGAAACACCATATATTTT. Supplemented by reference TRBV7-9 and TRBJ1-3, the full variable domain reads DTGVSQNPRHKITKRGQNVTFRCDPISEHNRLYWYRQTLGQGPEFLTYFQNEAQLEKSRLLSDRFSAERPKGSFSTLEIQRTEQGDSAMYLCAWARSSGNTIYFGEGSWLTVV.

This chain connects TRBV9 to TRBJ1-6, with TRBD1 matching over 8 bases. This CDR3 contains 15 residues. Unmatched junction bases numbered 3, after V lost 2 bases and J lost 5 bases. CDR1 and CDR2 from the germline V gene are SGDLS and YYNGEE. The CDR3 coding sequence is TGTGCCAGCAGCGTGCAGGGACAGGATAATTCACCCCTCCACTTT. Translated: CASSVQGQDNSPLHF.

The chain carries TRBV9 and TRBJ2-7, with D hard to call. Trimming cost V 4 bases and J 9 bases, with 8 bases left between them. Germline CDR1 and CDR2: SGDLS and YYNGEE. The CDR3 has 10 amino acids. The DNA for the CDR3 is TGTGCCAGCAGCCCGAGAAGGCAGTACTTC. Residues: CASSPRRQYF.

This chain uses TRBV15 with TRBJ2-3, with TRBD2 matching 14 bases. The CDR3 runs 17 residues. J lost 7 bases, V lost 2 bases, and 8 bases had no gene match. Germline loops: CDR1 LNHNV, CDR2 YYDKDF (reference sequence). The CDR3 loop reads CATSRPRTSGGSNTQYF. The CDR3 nucleotides are TGTGCCACCAGCAGACCCCGGACTAGCGGGGGGTCAAATACGCAGTATTTT.

The table lists this clonotype with many counts. The chain uses TRBV7-9 and TRBJ2-7; 8 bases are a match to TRBD2. Germline trimming cut 0 bases from V and 1 base from J; bases unmatched to any gene: 2. There are 15 residues in the CDR3. Germline V gene sequence: CDR1 SEHNR, CDR2 FQNEAQ (reference sequence). The CDR3 spells CASSLAASGSYEQYF. CDR3 bases: TGTGCCAGCAGCTTAGCGGCTAGCGGGTCCTACGAGCAGTACTTC.

The V gene is TRBV9, the J gene TRBJ1-2; no definite D call. V lost 4 bases and J 11 bases, leaving 12 bases between the germline ends. The germline CDR1 and CDR2 sequences are SGDLS and YYNGEE. The CDR3 runs to 11 residues. CDR3 loop: CASSSGLGYTF. As DNA, the CDR3 is TGTGCCAGCAGCTCCGGACTAGGTTACACCTTC.

The chain combines TRBV15 with TRBJ1-5; TRBD1 might be the D (6 bases). CDR1 is LNHNV and CDR2 is YYDKDF in the germline V gene (reference sequence). The V and J ends lost 0 bases and 14 bases respectively, with 17 bases between them. The CDR3 covers 14 residues. CDR3 sequence reads: CATSRDRGGGYEHF. The CDR3 nucleotides are TGTGCCACCAGCAGAGACAGGGGTGGGGGCTACGAGCATTTT.

The chain joins TRBV7-9 to TRBJ2-7; the D call may be TRBD1 or TRBD2 (5 bases each). CDR1 and CDR2 from the germline V gene are SEHNR and FQNEAQ (reference sequence). CDR3 size: 14 residues. Trimming pared 1 base from V and 4 bases from J, leaving 11 bases between. The CDR3 DNA sequence: TGTGCCAGCAGCTTAGGGGGACCGCTGTACGAGCAGTACTTC. It yields the protein CASSLGGPLYEQYF.

V is TRBV7-6 and J is TRBJ1-1; 7 positions agree with TRBD1. This CDR3 contains 14 residues. Germline V gene lookup returns CDR1 SGHVS and CDR2 FNYEAQ. J gave up 2 bases and V 3 bases, and 3 bases lay outside the gene matches. The CDR3 region has the DNA TGTGCCAGCAGCTTGGGACAGCAAAACACTGAAGCTTTCTTT. The encoded protein is CASSLGQQNTEAFF.

This rearrangement joins TRBV6-5 to TRBJ1-2; D gene unclear. V lost 3 bases, J lost 3 bases, and 17 bases lay in between. This CDR3 is built from 16 residues. Germline loops: CDR1 MNHEY, CDR2 SVGAGI. Written as DNA, the CDR3 is TGTGCCAGCAGTTATTCCACGTCCGGAAGCTACTATGGCTACACCTTC. Amino acid sequence: CASSYSTSGSYYGYTF.

This sequence joins TRBV29-1 and TRBJ2-7; D unclear. This CDR3 region has 13 residues. The V end lost 6 bases, the J end lost 7 bases, and 19 bases lay between the germline ends. CDR1 is SQVTM, CDR2 ANQGSEA, per germline. The CDR3 sequence: CSVYTRARREQYF. The CDR3 DNA sequence: TGCAGCGTCTACACCCGGGCTAGGCGGGAGCAGTACTTC.

This clonotype turned up a few times. This chain uses TRBV6-1 with TRBJ1-1; D gene ambiguous. V was trimmed by 3 bases and J by 1 base, leaving 12 bases between them. Germline loops: CDR1 MNHNS, CDR2 SASEGT. The CDR3 is 15 amino acids. For the CDR3, the DNA is TGTGCCAGCAGTGATTGGGCAGCTCCGAACACTGAAGCTTTCTTT. Residues: CASSDWAAPNTEAFF.

This sequence joins TRBV3-1 and TRBJ2-1; D may be TRBD1 or TRBD2 (6 bases each). Trimming removed 4 bases at V and 8 bases at J, with 24 bases between. Germline V gives CDR1 LGHDT, CDR2 YNNKEL (reference sequence). This CDR3 is built from 17 residues. The CDR3 spells CASSPALGLDSDHEQFF. The CDR3 DNA sequence: TGTGCCAGCAGCCCAGCCTTGGGACTGGACAGCGATCATGAGCAGTTCTTC.

The chain employs TRBV5-1 and TRBJ2-1; TRBD1 matches 7 bases. CDR1 is SGHRS and CDR2 is YFSETQ in the germline V gene. The V gene end was trimmed by 7 bases and the J gene end by 2 bases; junction bases not matched to a gene: 6. CDR3 length equals 14 residues. The CDR3 DNA reads as TGCGCCAGCTCCGGGACAGTACCCTACAATGAGCAGTTCTTC. Its translation: CASSGTVPYNEQFF.

This clonotype came up many times. The DNA for the CDR3 is TGTGCCAGCAGCCTCGGGACTAGCGGGAGTGATGAGCAGTTCTTC. Protein: CASSLGTSGSDEQFF. The J gene is TRBJ2-1, the V gene TRBV7-9, with TRBD2 matching 14 bases. The CDR3 extends over 15 amino acids. V lost 5 bases to trimming and J lost 8 bases; unmatched junction nucleotides: 5. The germline V gene has CDR1 SEHNR and CDR2 FQNEAQ (reference sequence).

This clonotype was detected many times. DNA of the CDR3: TGTGCCAGCAGCGGGACAGGGGGAGCCGAGCAGTACTTC. Translated, it gives CASSGTGGAEQYF. The chain links TRBV7-8 to TRBJ2-7, with TRBD1 matching over 11 bases. The ends lost 5 bases at V and 6 bases at J; junction bases unmatched: 3. Per the germline V gene, CDR1 is SGHVS and CDR2 is FQNEAQ. The CDR3 spans 13 residues. Looking up the rest from reference TRBV7-8 and TRBJ2-7 gives the full variable domain: GAGVSQSPRYKVAKRGQDVALRCDPISGHVSLFWYQQALGQGPEFLTYFQNEAQLDKSGLPSDRFFAERPEGSVSTLKIQRTQQEDSAVYLCASSGTGGAEQYFGPGTRLTVT.